Reported below is one TCR beta chain. Its antigen is unknown. Trimming took off 4 bases at V and 4 bases at J, with 20 bases between the two ends. CDR1 and CDR2 from the germline V gene are SGHRS and YFSETQ. This CDR3 has 16 amino acids. These data come from a study of T cell responses to AZD1222 COVID-19 vaccine. Libraries were prepared by immunoSEQ multiplex PCR; TCRdb keeps only in-frame clonotypes and omits some of them. The sample consists of some 160,000 clones, about 92% of them appearing once. Study findings and constraints: With two AZD1222 doses given, Spike-specific TCR breadth and depth both rose. Targeting of unmutated variant regions was reportedly seen in nearly half of spike-specific TCRs.

Sequencing was performed on peripheral blood, taken on day 0 of AZD1222 vaccination. The TCR comes from an adult in good health. The chain joins TRBV5-1 to TRBJ1-2; possibly TRBD1 for D (6 bases). The CDR3, as DNA: TGCGCCAGCAGCCACCTAACGGGGGGGGGCGCCTATGGCTACACCTTC. Its protein is CASSHLTGGGAYGYTF. The whole variable domain, filled in from reference TRBV5-1 and TRBJ1-2, reads KAGVTQTPRYLIKTRGQQVTLSCSPISGHRSVSWYQQTPGQGLQFLFEYFSETQRNKGNFPGRFSGRQFSNSRSEMNVSTLELGDSALYLCASSHLTGGGAYGYTFGSGTRLTVV.